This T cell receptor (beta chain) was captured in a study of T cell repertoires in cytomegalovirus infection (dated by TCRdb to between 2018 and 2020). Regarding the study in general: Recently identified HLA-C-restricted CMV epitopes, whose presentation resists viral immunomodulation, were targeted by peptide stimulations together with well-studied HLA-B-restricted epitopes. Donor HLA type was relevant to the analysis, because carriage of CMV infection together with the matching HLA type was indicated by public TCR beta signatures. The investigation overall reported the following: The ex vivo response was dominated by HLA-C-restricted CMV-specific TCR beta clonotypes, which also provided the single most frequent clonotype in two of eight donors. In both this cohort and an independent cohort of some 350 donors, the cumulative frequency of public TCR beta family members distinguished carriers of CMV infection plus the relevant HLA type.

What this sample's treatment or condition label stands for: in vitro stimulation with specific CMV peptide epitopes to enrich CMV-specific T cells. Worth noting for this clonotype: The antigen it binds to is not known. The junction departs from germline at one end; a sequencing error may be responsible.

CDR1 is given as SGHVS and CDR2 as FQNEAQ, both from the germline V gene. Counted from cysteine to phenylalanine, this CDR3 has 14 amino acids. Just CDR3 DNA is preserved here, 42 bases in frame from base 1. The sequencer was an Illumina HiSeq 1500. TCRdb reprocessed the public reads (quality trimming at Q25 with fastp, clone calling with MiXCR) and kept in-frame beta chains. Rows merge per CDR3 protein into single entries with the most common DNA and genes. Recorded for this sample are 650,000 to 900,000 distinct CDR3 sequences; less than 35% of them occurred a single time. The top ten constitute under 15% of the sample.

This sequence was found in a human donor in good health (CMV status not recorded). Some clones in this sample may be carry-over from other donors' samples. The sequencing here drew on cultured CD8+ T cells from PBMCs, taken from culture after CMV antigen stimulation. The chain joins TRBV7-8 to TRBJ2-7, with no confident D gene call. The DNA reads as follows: TGTACCAGCAGCCCCGGACGGTCCCTCTACGAGCAGTACTTC. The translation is CTSSPGRSLYEQYF.